The entry below gives a single TCR beta chain sequence along with its context. The data are from a study of PD-1 blockade in classical Hodgkin lymphoma. Sequencing was performed with immunoSEQ multiplex PCR; in TCRdb, only in-frame clones are kept and a portion is missing. Of approximately 29,000 clones detected, less than 80% appear once; the ten largest clones hold approximately 0.52%. Time point meaning: cycle 4 day 1 (C4D1), after six to seven weeks of nivolumab. All patients experienced relapse after autologous stem cell transplantation, and brentuximab vedotin exposure was variable. Researchers report purifying CD4+ T cells from thawed PBMCs by magnetic negative selection. The receptor comes from a human donor with classical Hodgkin lymphoma. Specimen: CD4+ T cells from blood, collected before the fourth cycle of nivolumab.

The CDR3 loop is CASSPLAGGINIQYF. CDR3 sequence (DNA): TGTGCCAGCAGCCCACTAGCGGGAGGGATAAACATTCAGTACTTC. The rearrangement links TRBV7-8 to TRBJ2-4, with 13 bases lining up with TRBD2. There are 15 residues in the CDR3. In germline, CDR1 is SGHVS, CDR2 FQNEAQ. The J segment lost 6 bases and the V segment lost 5 bases, leaving 4 bases of the junction unmatched.